The 3 T cell receptor beta chains below all came from one sample that was sequenced in a study of response to subunit inactivated influenza vaccine. TCRdb called the RT-PCR reads again in MiXCR, with one record for every CDR3 protein. The table records over 400,000 distinct CDR3 sequences, roughly 13% of them present only once. This material consisted of PBMCs from blood, taken 40 to 50 days after vaccination. The receptors come from a man in his fifties or sixties who received an inactivated influenza vaccine.

This chain connects TRBV7-8 to TRBJ2-3, with a possible D match to TRBD2 (5 bases). CDR1 is SGHVS and CDR2 is FQNEAQ in the germline V gene. The CDR3 loop spans 15 amino acids. V was trimmed by 1 base and J by 5 bases, leaving 13 bases between them. Written as DNA, the CDR3 is TGTGCCAGCAGCTTAGAGGTCGGGGTGCAAGATACGCAGTATTTT. Translation gives CASSLEVGVQDTQYF.

This rearrangement joins TRBV5-1 to TRBJ1-5; D unclear. The CDR3 consists of 15 residues. V lost 6 bases, J lost 2 bases, and 15 bases lay in between. Germline lookup yields CDR1 SGHRS and CDR2 YFSETQ. Here the CDR3 reads CASKGGERGNQPQHF. CDR3 sequence (DNA): TGCGCCAGCAAGGGCGGGGAGAGGGGCAATCAGCCCCAGCATTTT.

The chain combines TRBV4-3 with TRBJ2-6; no firm D call. Trimming left V 0 bases short and J 4 bases short, with 10 bases between. The CDR3 loop spans 16 amino acids. Per the germline V gene, CDR1 is LGHNA and CDR2 is YSLEER. The CDR3 DNA follows: TGCGCCAGCAGCCAAGAGGCCGGGTCCGGGGCCAACGTCCTGACTTTC. As protein: CASSQEAGSGANVLTF.